The present entry profiles one T cell receptor beta chain with its context. What it recognizes is unknown. TCR beta CDR3 regions were amplified from RNA transcripts. HTBI primers were used in a first-round RT-PCR, which preceded a second-round multiplex PCR. TCRdb analysed the multiplex PCR reads with MiXCR anew, one entry per CDR3 protein. The table records hundreds of thousands of distinct CDR3 sequences, over 40% of them present only once. These data belong to a study of Graves' ophthalmopathy and Graves' hyperthyroidism. The study, taken as a whole, reports: The authors also found most expanded thyroid clonotypes above 0.001 frequency in blood.

The V gene's germline CDR1 is SEHNR and CDR2 FQNEAQ (reference sequence). Trimming cost V 7 bases and J 7 bases, with 8 bases left between them. The CDR3 covers 11 residues. This clonotype originated in an adult man with Graves' ophthalmopathy. The sample consisted of peripheral blood. The chain couples TRBV7-9 to TRBJ1-5; tentatively, D is TRBD1 (5 bases). CDR3 in DNA: TGTGCCAGCAAGCGGGGGCAGCCCCAGCATTTT. Translated: CASKRGQPQHF.